The present TCR beta chain was sequenced within a study of blood T cell repertoires in COVID-19. For the study at large: PBMCs, B-cell-depleted T cells, or T cells provided the cDNA or gDNA that made up the material.

Per the original methods: Amplification of reference gene primers was used by the study to estimate nucleated cell counts. This table comes from immunoSEQ multiplex PCR, and its TCRdb copy is limited to in-frame clones, with some not included. V, J and clone size are taken as reported in that table, and D and trimming were inferred from the DNA itself. The profile covers under 80,000 clones, with around 79% appearing a single time and 32% taken by the ten largest. The germline CDR1 and CDR2 sequences are KGHDR and SFDVKD. Trimming took off 2 bases at V and 10 bases at J, with 20 bases between the two ends. CDR3 size: 15 residues.

The chain has TRBV24-1 and TRBJ2-7; D may be TRBD2 (5 bases). The TCR comes from a human donor in a cohort sampled during active COVID-19. Material: peripheral blood. CDR3: CATSDSRELITRQYF. CDR3 sequence (DNA): TGTGCCACCAGTGATTCCCGGGAACTCATTACGAGACAGTACTTC.